Shown below are 29 T cell receptor beta chains from a single sample sequenced in a study of T cell responses to AZD1222 COVID-19 vaccine. The method was immunoSEQ multiplex PCR; TCRdb's version includes in-frame clones alone and lacks a portion of them. Of over 70,000 clones listed, 65% to 80% are singletons. The material was peripheral blood, obtained 28 days after the second dose of the MenACWY control vaccine. Every receptor here comes from an adult who received the MenACWY meningococcal vaccine as a control.

V is TRBV30 and J is TRBJ1-2; TRBD1 agrees at 7 bases. This CDR3 contains 13 residues. Looked up from germline, CDR1 is GTSNPN and CDR2 is SVGIG (reference sequence). V lost 3 bases to trimming and J lost 3 bases; unmatched junction nucleotides: 4. The CDR3 DNA is TGTGCCTGGAGGATAGGGGGCGACTATGGCTACACCTTC. This gives the protein CAWRIGGDYGYTF.

On this clone itself: The same CDR3 is also encoded by other DNA sequences in this sample. This chain uses TRBV9 with TRBJ1-2, with D unclear. The V and J ends lost 0 bases and 3 bases respectively, with 6 bases between them. The germline CDR1 and CDR2 sequences are SGDLS and YYNGEE. The CDR3 spans 13 residues. Here the CDR3 DNA reads TGTGCCAGCAGCGTAGGCCAGGACTATGGCTACACCTTC. It is translated as CASSVGQDYGYTF.

A few counts support this clone. This chain joins TRBV2 and TRBJ1-1, with no clear D. The CDR3 has 11 amino acids. Germline loops: CDR1 SNHLY, CDR2 FYNNEI. The V and J ends lost 4 bases and 4 bases respectively, with 4 bases between them. Written as DNA, the CDR3 is TGTGCCAGCAGTGTCGCCACTGAAGCTTTCTTT. Translating gives CASSVATEAFF.

The V gene is TRBV2, the J gene TRBJ2-1; 11 positions match TRBD2. This CDR3 spans 17 amino acids. With 7 bases clipped from V and 4 bases from J, the junction kept 12 bases outside the gene matches. Germline lookup yields CDR1 SNHLY and CDR2 FYNNEI. The CDR3 nucleotides are TGTGCCAGCAACCCCTTGACTAGCGGGACATCGTACAATGAGCAGTTCTTC. Protein sequence: CASNPLTSGTSYNEQFF.

V gene TRBV19 combines with J gene TRBJ2-2; D is unclear. V shed 5 bases and J shed 6 bases, with 7 bases lying between them. The CDR3 consists of 12 residues. In germline, CDR1 is LNHDA, CDR2 SQIVND (reference sequence). The CDR3 DNA follows: TGTGCCAGTAGTGATAGGGCCGGGGAGCTGTTTTTT. Translating it yields CASSDRAGELFF.

The chain combines TRBV5-4 with TRBJ1-2, with 7 bases matching TRBD1. The CDR3 is 16 amino acids. Germline values: CDR1 SGHNT, CDR2 YYREEE (reference sequence). Unmatched junction bases numbered 11, after V lost 2 bases and J lost 4 bases. As DNA, the CDR3 is TGTGCCAGCAGCTTAGACCCGGGACAGCCCTCCTATGGCTACACCTTC. As protein: CASSLDPGQPSYGYTF.

The chain carries TRBV3-1 (or the pseudogene TRBV3-2) and TRBJ1-5, with no clear D. The germline gives CDR1 LGHDT, CDR2 YNNKEL (reference sequence). Trimming removed 1 base from V and 2 bases from J, with 0 bases in between. CDR3 length: 12 residues. Here the CDR3 reads CASSQGNQPQHF. The CDR3 DNA reads as TGTGCCAGCAGCCAAGGCAATCAGCCCCAGCATTTT.

This clone came up once. The V gene is TRBV2, the J gene TRBJ2-1; D is perhaps TRBD2 (6 bases). V was trimmed by 5 bases and J by 8 bases, leaving 16 bases between them. The CDR3 is made up of 14 amino acids. Germline V gives CDR1 SNHLY, CDR2 FYNNEI. CDR3 loop: CASSLGRTIHEQFF. The DNA of the CDR3 is TGTGCCAGCAGTCTGGGGCGGACTATCCATGAGCAGTTCTTC.

There are a few counts of this clone. The chain uses TRBV3-1 (or the pseudogene TRBV3-2) and TRBJ2-7, with 9 bases matching TRBD2. The germline gives CDR1 LGHDT, CDR2 YNNKEL (reference sequence). J lost 3 bases, V lost 4 bases, and 19 bases had no gene match. CDR3 size: 19 residues. CDR3 in DNA: TGTGCCAGCAGCCTAAAGGGAATAACTGGCGGGAGGGCGGTCTACGAGCAGTACTTC. Amino acid sequence: CASSLKGITGGRAVYEQYF.

This chain connects TRBV30 to TRBJ1-3; D uncertain. This CDR3 is built from 14 residues. CDR1 GTSNPN and CDR2 SVGIG come from the germline V gene (reference sequence). The V gene lost 4 bases and the J gene lost 0 bases, with 10 bases spanning the gap. CDR3 amino acids: CAWTALNSGNTIYF. CDR3 bases: TGTGCCTGGACGGCGCTGAACTCTGGAAACACCATATATTTT.

The chain joins TRBV6-5 to TRBJ1-6; 10 positions match TRBD1. The CDR3 is made up of 14 amino acids. Germline V gives CDR1 MNHEY, CDR2 SVGAGI. V lost 5 bases to trimming and J lost 8 bases; unmatched junction nucleotides: 3. For the CDR3, the DNA is TGTGCCAGCAGTACCGGGACAGGGGATTCACCCCTCCACTTT. Protein sequence: CASSTGTGDSPLHF.

This clone was seen just once. The rearrangement links TRBV4-1 to TRBJ2-1; a weak D match, TRBD1 (6 bases). Germline CDR1 reads MGHRA; CDR2 reads YSYEKL. V was trimmed by 1 base and J by 8 bases, leaving 15 bases between them. CDR3 length: 15 residues. In nucleotides, the CDR3 is TGCGCCAGCAGCCAAGGTGGGGGCGGGCACGATGAGCAGTTCTTC. It translates to CASSQGGGGHDEQFF.

The chain couples TRBV7-8 to TRBJ2-7, with 8 positions matching TRBD1. The CDR3 sequence is 15 residues long. Germline CDR1 SGHVS, CDR2 FQNEAQ. The junction had 7 bases not matched to a gene; V was cut back by 3 bases and J by 3 bases. The CDR3 coding sequence is TGTGCCAGCAGCTTCGCCGACAGGGGCAACTACGAGCAGTACTTC. Protein product: CASSFADRGNYEQYF. Combining the CDR3 with reference TRBV7-8 and TRBJ2-7 gives the whole variable domain GAGVSQSPRYKVAKRGQDVALRCDPISGHVSLFWYQQALGQGPEFLTYFQNEAQLDKSGLPSDRFFAERPEGSVSTLKIQRTQQEDSAVYLCASSFADRGNYEQYFGPGTRLTVT.

The chain carries TRBV5-5 and TRBJ1-2; weak D call: TRBD1 (5 bases). The CDR3 runs to 14 residues. Looked up from germline, CDR1 is SGHKS and CDR2 is YYEKEE (reference sequence). V shed 4 bases and J shed 2 bases, with 12 bases lying between them. CDR3 DNA: TGTGCCAGCAGCCTGGAAACAGGAAACTATGGCTACACCTTC. Its translation is CASSLETGNYGYTF.

This clone was observed a few times. The gene calls are TRBV4-2 and TRBJ2-7; tentative D call: TRBD2 (5 bases). Germline V gene sequence: CDR1 LGHNA, CDR2 YNFKEQ. V lost 0 bases, J lost 3 bases, and 12 bases lay in between. CDR3 length equals 15 residues. Here the CDR3 DNA reads TGTGCCAGCAGCCAAGATCCCCATGAGGGCTACGAGCAGTACTTC. Amino acids: CASSQDPHEGYEQYF.

J is TRBJ1-2 and V is TRBV5-1; D may be TRBD1 (6 bases). The CDR3 is made up of 14 amino acids. V was trimmed by 0 bases and J by 3 bases, leaving 9 bases between them. Looked up from germline, CDR1 is SGHRS and CDR2 is YFSETQ. CDR3: CASSLDRADYGYTF. In nucleotides, the CDR3 is TGCGCCAGCAGCTTGGACAGGGCGGACTATGGCTACACCTTC.

This CDR3 is CASSTQDRDSYEQYF. Written as DNA, the CDR3 is TGTGCCAGCAGTACCCAGGACAGGGACTCCTACGAGCAGTACTTC. The chain links TRBV6-5 to TRBJ2-7, with 8 bases fitting TRBD1. The V gene's germline CDR1 is MNHEY and CDR2 SVGAGI. J lost 0 bases, V lost 5 bases, and 6 bases had no gene match. The CDR3 runs to 15 residues.

The gene calls are TRBV24-1 and TRBJ1-4, with a weak D call TRBD1 (5 bases). Germline V gene lookup returns CDR1 KGHDR and CDR2 SFDVKD. CDR3 length: 15 amino acids. V dropped 3 bases and J dropped 4 bases, with 11 bases sitting between them. CDR3 DNA sequence: TGTGCCACCAGTGATGGGGACCGCTTTAATGAAAAACTGTTTTTT. Translation gives CATSDGDRFNEKLFF.

J is TRBJ1-1 and V is TRBV6-1; D not resolved. Germline V gives CDR1 MNHNS, CDR2 SASEGT. The V and J ends lost 3 bases and 3 bases respectively, with 11 bases between them. The CDR3 runs to 14 residues. CDR3 DNA: TGTGCCAGCAGTGATTACCCCTTGGACACTGAAGCTTTCTTT. Its translation is CASSDYPLDTEAFF.

J is TRBJ1-1 and V is TRBV6-5, with no clear D. Deletions cut 6 bases from V and 0 bases from J, with 8 bases between. The CDR3 has 13 residues. Looked up from germline, CDR1 is MNHEY and CDR2 is SVGAGI. The CDR3 nucleotides are TGTGCCAGCAGGAAAACCGTGAACACTGAAGCTTTCTTT. It codes for CASRKTVNTEAFF.

The gene calls are TRBV2 and TRBJ2-4, with D unclear. The germline V gene encodes CDR1 SNHLY and CDR2 FYNNEI. The CDR3 runs to 12 residues. Trimming pared 6 bases from V and 6 bases from J, leaving 9 bases between. CDR3 sequence reads: CASSGPGNIQYF. The DNA of the CDR3 is TGTGCCAGCAGCGGCCCGGGAAACATTCAGTACTTC.

This chain uses TRBV2 with TRBJ2-5; no definite D call. The CDR3 has 13 residues. Trimming shortened V by 6 bases and J by 5 bases, and 13 bases separated the two germline ends. Germline lookup yields CDR1 SNHLY and CDR2 FYNNEI. The CDR3 loop reads CASRLVEGETQYF. For the CDR3, the DNA is TGTGCCAGCAGACTGGTAGAAGGGGAGACCCAGTACTTC.

J is TRBJ2-2 and V is TRBV29-1, with a weak D call TRBD1 (6 bases). The CDR3 is made up of 13 amino acids. V was clipped by 7 bases and J by 5 bases, with 14 bases between them. Germline-derived CDR1 and CDR2 are SQVTM and ANQGSEA. The CDR3 bases are TGCAGCGGCTTGGAAGGGGGAACCGGGGAGCTGTTTTTT. This encodes CSGLEGGTGELFF.

This sequence joins TRBV29-1 and TRBJ1-3; D possibly corresponds to TRBD1 (5 bases). The CDR3 runs 15 residues. Trimming stripped 4 bases from V and 4 bases from J, with 17 bases between. CDR1 is SQVTM, CDR2 ANQGSEA, per germline. The CDR3 coding sequence is TGCAGCGTTGTTGTTCCAGGGAATGGAGGAAACACCATATATTTT. Amino acid sequence: CSVVVPGNGGNTIYF.

The CDR3 nucleotides are TGTGCCAGCAGTTTAACAGGGGAATCACCCCTCCACTTT. As protein: CASSLTGESPLHF. The J gene is TRBJ1-6, the V gene TRBV6-2 or TRBV6-3; the match to TRBD1 covers 7 bases. CDR3 length: 13 residues. Germline lookup yields CDR1 MNHEY and CDR2 SVGEGT. V trimming: 4 bases; J trimming: 10 bases; junction bases outside the gene matches: 4.

The chain carries TRBV5-1 and TRBJ2-2, with 11 bases identical to TRBD1. J was trimmed by 2 bases and V by 4 bases; bases with no gene match: 4. CDR1 and CDR2 from the germline V gene are SGHRS and YFSETQ. The CDR3 length is 16 residues. The chain's CDR3 is CASSPGQGANTGELFF. The CDR3 coding sequence is TGCGCCAGCAGCCCCGGACAGGGGGCAAACACCGGGGAGCTGTTTTTT.

This rearrangement joins TRBV11-3 to TRBJ1-1; D is ambiguous. V lost 3 bases to trimming and J lost 5 bases, with 10 bases between them. The CDR3 spans 13 residues. Germline V gene data show CDR1 as SGHNT and CDR2 as YENEEA. CDR3 loop: CASSFSKSTEAFF. CDR3 DNA sequence: TGTGCCAGCAGCTTTAGTAAGAGTACTGAAGCTTTCTTT. Using reference TRBV11-3 and TRBJ1-1 for the parts outside the CDR3, the full variable domain is EAGVVQSPRYKIIEKKQPVAFWCNPISGHNTLYWYLQNLGQGPELLIRYENEEAVDDSQLPKDRFSAERLKGVDSTLKIQPAELGDSAVYLCASSFSKSTEAFFGQGTRLTVV.

V gene TRBV30 combines with J gene TRBJ2-5; no clear D. Trimming cost V 3 bases and J 2 bases, with 4 bases left between them. CDR3 length: 11 amino acids. Germline CDR1 is GTSNPN and CDR2 is SVGIG (reference sequence). In nucleotides, the CDR3 is TGTGCCTGGAGGGCTCAAGAGACCCAGTACTTC. Translated, it gives CAWRAQETQYF.

A few counts support this clone. CDR3 region: CSASPGNGPQHF. DNA of the CDR3: TGCAGTGCTAGTCCAGGGAACGGGCCCCAGCATTTT. V gene TRBV20-1 combines with J gene TRBJ1-5, with TRBD1 as a possible D gene (5 bases). The CDR3 has 12 residues. The ends were cut back, 3 bases at V and 9 bases at J, with 12 bases in the middle. CDR1 is DFQATT, CDR2 SNEGSKA, per germline (reference sequence).